This paragraph reports one TCR beta chain. The data were obtained in a study of blood T cell repertoires in COVID-19. Study background: Acute and convalescent COVID-19 samples came from the United States, Italy and Spain. PBMCs, B-cell-depleted T cells, or T cells provided the cDNA or gDNA that made up the material.

This CDR3 spans 15 amino acids. CDR1 and CDR2 (germline): SGHNT, YYREEE (reference sequence). J lost 4 bases, V lost 3 bases, and 3 bases had no gene match. Original handling: How many nucleated cells were present was estimated from reference gene primer amplification. The table came from immunoSEQ multiplex PCR; TCRdb's copy has only in-frame clones and leaves some out. The DNA gave D and trimming, while V, J and clone size come from that table. This repertoire shows roughly 100,000 clones, 65% to 90% found once; its top ten account for 3.5% to 5%. Sequencing was done on a sample of peripheral blood. The sequence came from a man over 45 with acute or convalescent COVID-19. The rearrangement links TRBV5-4 to TRBJ1-6; 8 nucleotides agree with TRBD1. The CDR3 nucleotides read TGTGCCAGCAGCTCGGGACAGGAGTATAATTCACCCCTCCACTTT. Translated, it gives CASSSGQEYNSPLHF.